These 19 T cell receptor beta chains came from one sample sequenced in a study of human T cells and chemical hapten exposure. Time point reported: patch test 2, 6 weeks after DPC sensitization. Treatment described: therapeutic diphenylcyclopropenone sensitization with weekly scalp DPC. Each CDR3 protein gets one entry after TCRdb re-called the RACE reads with MiXCR. The data show under 450,000 distinct CDR3 sequences, roughly 6% seen once. Source: whole blood, taken in connection with sensitization to the hapten diphenylcyclopropenone (DPC). The origin of the receptors is a woman aged 18-29 years with alopecia areata. Some clones in this sample may be carry-over from other donors' samples.

This clonotype has just one count. One end of the junction varies from germline; a read error may be responsible. The chain combines TRBV3-1 with TRBJ1-4; 7 bases match TRBD1. Germline V gives CDR1 LGHDT, CDR2 YNNKEL (reference sequence). The CDR3 loop spans 15 amino acids. Here the CDR3 DNA reads TGTACCAGCAGCCAAGGGGACAGACGAAATGAAAAACTGTTTTTT. The encoded protein is CTSSQGDRRNEKLFF.

This clonotype showed up many times. V usage is TRBV28 and J usage is TRBJ2-5, with D perhaps matching TRBD2 (6 bases). CDR3 size: 13 residues. Trimming removed 7 bases at V and 1 base at J, with 10 bases between. Germline V CDR1 and CDR2: MDHEN, SYDVKM. The CDR3 here is CASTAGTQETQYF. The CDR3 DNA reads as TGTGCCAGCACGGCGGGAACCCAAGAGACCCAGTACTTC.

This clonotype was observed a few times. V gene TRBV12-3 or TRBV12-4 combines with J gene TRBJ2-7; D perhaps matches TRBD1 (6 bases). Trimming removed 2 bases at V and 6 bases at J, with 8 bases between. This CDR3 has 12 amino acids. The CDR3 loop reads CASSLTRGEQYF. CDR3 DNA: TGTGCCAGCAGTTTAACCAGGGGCGAGCAGTACTTC.

This clonotype occurred a few times. This chain uses TRBV6-5 with TRBJ2-3, with D maybe TRBD2 (5 bases). Trimming took 5 bases from V and 2 from J, leaving 11 bases between them. The CDR3 spans 14 residues. CDR1 is MNHEY, CDR2 SVGAGI, per germline. The CDR3 DNA is TGTGCCAGCAGTCTACTGAGGGACACAGATACGCAGTATTTT. The encoded protein is CASSLLRDTDTQYF.

This clonotype was counted many times. The chain has TRBV6-1 and TRBJ1-3; unclear D gene. Trimming left V 3 bases short and J 0 bases short, with 12 bases between. CDR1 is MNHNS, CDR2 SASEGT, per germline. CDR3 size: 16 residues. CDR3 coding DNA: TGTGCCAGCAGTGAGTACCTGGCCGTCTCTGGAAACACCATATATTTT. It encodes CASSEYLAVSGNTIYF.

This clonotype has just a few counts. The chain uses TRBV14 and TRBJ2-1, with 7 bases that match TRBD2. V dropped 1 base and J dropped 5; count of bases not matched to a gene: 5. Germline V gene data show CDR1 as SGHDN and CDR2 as FVKESK. The CDR3 has 15 amino acids. The CDR3 sequence is CASSQGTRKHNEQFF. The CDR3 region has the DNA TGTGCCAGCAGCCAAGGGACTAGGAAGCACAATGAGCAGTTCTTC.

This clonotype was detected many times. The chain joins TRBV7-9 to TRBJ2-3; the D gene is possibly TRBD1 (5 bases). Germline-derived CDR1 and CDR2 are SEHNR and FQNEAQ (reference sequence). The V gene lost 6 bases and the J gene lost 2 bases, with 18 bases spanning the gap. The length of the CDR3 is 16 residues. This CDR3 reads CASRSIGHSYTDTQYF. The DNA for the CDR3 is TGTGCCAGCAGGTCCATAGGACACTCGTACACAGATACGCAGTATTTT. The full variable domain, its missing parts supplied by reference TRBV7-9 and TRBJ2-3, is DTGVSQNPRHKITKRGQNVTFRCDPISEHNRLYWYRQTLGQGPEFLTYFQNEAQLEKSRLLSDRFSAERPKGSFSTLEIQRTEQGDSAMYLCASRSIGHSYTDTQYFGPGTRLTVL.

This clonotype was found a few times. The chain carries TRBV7-2 and TRBJ1-6, with D unclear. The germline CDR1 and CDR2 sequences are SGHTA and FQGNSA. This CDR3 has 12 residues. V shed 7 bases and J shed 13 bases, with 14 bases lying between them. The CDR3 here is CASTTNPGPLHF. Written as DNA, the CDR3 is TGTGCCAGCACGACTAACCCGGGGCCCCTCCACTTT.

The chain uses TRBV7-9 and TRBJ1-2; unclear D gene. Deletions cut 1 base from V and 5 bases from J, with 5 bases between. In germline, CDR1 is SEHNR, CDR2 FQNEAQ (reference sequence). CDR3 length equals 12 residues. The CDR3, as DNA: TGTGCCAGCAGCTTAGATGAGTATGGCTACACCTTC. This encodes CASSLDEYGYTF.

In this sample, this clonotype turned up many times. The chain carries TRBV7-9 and TRBJ1-4; D might be TRBD1 (5 bases). The germline gives CDR1 SEHNR, CDR2 FQNEAQ (reference sequence). Deletions cut 7 bases from V and 4 bases from J, with 10 bases between. This CDR3 spans 13 amino acids. For the CDR3, the DNA is TGTGCCAGCACGGGGCAGATTAATGAAAAACTGTTTTTT. This sequence encodes CASTGQINEKLFF.

This clonotype turned up a few times. V and J are TRBV5-6 and TRBJ1-5, with 7 bases that match TRBD1. Germline values: CDR1 SGHDT, CDR2 YYEEEE. The junction had 6 bases not matched to a gene; V was cut back by 1 base and J by 5 bases. The CDR3 contains 15 residues. CDR3 protein: CASSLFGQGDQPQHF. In nucleotides, the CDR3 is TGTGCCAGCAGCTTGTTCGGGCAGGGGGATCAGCCCCAGCATTTT.

The J gene is TRBJ1-1, the V gene TRBV20-1, with TRBD1 as a possible D gene (6 bases). The CDR3 loop spans 15 amino acids. V was pared by 1 base and J by 3 bases, with 15 bases between. CDR1 is DFQATT, CDR2 SNEGSKA, per germline (reference sequence). CDR3 coding DNA: TGCAGTGCTAGAGCCCACAGGGCTTGGGACACTGAAGCTTTCTTT. Its protein product is CSARAHRAWDTEAFF.

This clonotype has more than one count but fewer than ten. The J gene is TRBJ2-5, the V gene TRBV12-3 or TRBV12-4; TRBD1 agrees at 9 bases. V was pared by 5 bases and J by 14 bases, with 12 bases of the junction left unmatched. The CDR3 totals 13 residues. The CDR3 here is CASSHDRDRALYF. CDR3 bases: TGTGCCAGCAGTCACGACCGGGACAGGGCGTTATACTTC.

This clonotype appeared many times. The CDR3 region has the DNA TGTGCCAGCAGCTTACGCGGGGTGGATTCACCCCTCCACTTT. Protein: CASSLRGVDSPLHF. The rearrangement links TRBV7-2 to TRBJ1-6; D gene ambiguous. Between the trimmed V and J ends, which lost 2 bases and 8 bases, there was a span of 10 bases. The germline gives CDR1 SGHTA, CDR2 FQGNSA. The CDR3 is 14 residues long.

This clonotype was counted between two and nine times. V is TRBV7-2 and J is TRBJ2-1; D gene uncertain. The CDR3 runs 15 residues. The ends were cut back, 1 base at V and 2 bases at J, with 9 bases in the middle. Germline CDR1 reads SGHTA; CDR2 reads FQGNSA. The CDR3 DNA sequence: TGTGCCAGCAGCTTAGTGGGGTCCACCTACAATGAGCAGTTCTTC. It specifies CASSLVGSTYNEQFF. Full variable domain (missing parts from reference TRBV7-2 and TRBJ2-1): GAGVSQSPSNKVTEKGKDVELRCDPISGHTALYWYRQSLGQGLEFLIYFQGNSAPDKSGLPSDRFSAERTGGSVSTLTIQRTQQEDSAVYLCASSLVGSTYNEQFFGPGTRLTVL.

This clonotype was observed a few times. The V gene is TRBV5-1, the J gene TRBJ2-1, with 9 bases matching TRBD2. This CDR3 spans 15 amino acids. CDR1 SGHRS and CDR2 YFSETQ come from the germline V gene. J lost 7 bases, V lost 2 bases, and 7 bases had no gene match. CDR3 sequence reads: CASSFSGGVGNEQFF. CDR3 nucleotide sequence: TGCGCCAGCAGCTTTAGCGGGGGAGTAGGTAATGAGCAGTTCTTC.

This clonotype was detected only a few times. The chain links TRBV12-3 or TRBV12-4 to TRBJ2-2, with TRBD2 as a possible D gene (6 bases). The CDR3 runs to 15 residues. V was cut by 5 bases and J by 2 bases, with 12 bases left in between. The CDR3 nucleotides are TGTGCCAGCAGTGGGACTCACCCCAACACCGGGGAGCTGTTTTTT. Protein: CASSGTHPNTGELFF.

The rearrangement joins TRBV6-6 to TRBJ2-3; a possible D gene is TRBD2 (5 bases). The germline V gene has CDR1 MNHNY and CDR2 SVGAGI (reference sequence). Trimming took 5 bases from V and 0 from J, leaving 12 bases between them. The CDR3 has 15 residues. CDR3 amino acids: CASSHSRTSTDTQYF. For the CDR3, the DNA is TGTGCCAGCAGTCATTCCCGGACTAGCACAGATACGCAGTATTTT.

In its sample, this clonotype was seen many times. This chain uses TRBV28 with TRBJ1-5, with D possibly being TRBD1 (6 bases). Looked up from germline, CDR1 is MDHEN and CDR2 is SYDVKM. V was shortened by 2 bases and J by 1 base, with 33 bases between the two germline ends. CDR3 length: 23 amino acids. The CDR3 reads CASSLSRDIIRGVTSLSNQPQHF. The DNA for the CDR3 is TGTGCCAGCAGTTTAAGCCGGGACATAATCCGGGGTGTTACATCGTTAAGCAATCAGCCCCAGCATTTT.